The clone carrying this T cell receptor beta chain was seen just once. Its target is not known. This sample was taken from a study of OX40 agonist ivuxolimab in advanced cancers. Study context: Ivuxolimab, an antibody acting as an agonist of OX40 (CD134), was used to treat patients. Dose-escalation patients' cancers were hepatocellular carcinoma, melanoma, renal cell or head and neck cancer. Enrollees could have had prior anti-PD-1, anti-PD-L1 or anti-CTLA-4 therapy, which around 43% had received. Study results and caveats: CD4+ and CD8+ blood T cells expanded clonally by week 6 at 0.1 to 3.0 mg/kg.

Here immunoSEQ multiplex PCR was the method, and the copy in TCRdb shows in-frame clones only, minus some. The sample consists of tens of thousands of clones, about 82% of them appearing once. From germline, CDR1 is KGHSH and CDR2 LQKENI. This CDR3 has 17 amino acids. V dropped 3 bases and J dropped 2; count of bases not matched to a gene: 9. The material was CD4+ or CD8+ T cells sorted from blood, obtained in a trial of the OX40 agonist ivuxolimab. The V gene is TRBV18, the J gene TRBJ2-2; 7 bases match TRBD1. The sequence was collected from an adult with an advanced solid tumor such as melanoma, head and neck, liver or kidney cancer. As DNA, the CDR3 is TGTGCCAGCTCACCGCAAACGACAGGGACCAACACCGGGGAGCTGTTTTTT. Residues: CASSPQTTGTNTGELFF.